Listed here are 16 T cell receptor beta chains from one sample, sequenced in a study of response to subunit inactivated influenza vaccine. TCRdb re-derived calls from the RT-PCR reads in MiXCR, one entry per CDR3 protein. Seen here are about 700,000 distinct CDR3 sequences, 14% observed once, and the top ten hold 7.5% to 8%. The material was PBMCs from blood, obtained around 14 days before vaccination. These receptor sequences come from a man aged 50 or older who received an inactivated influenza vaccine.

There are many counts of this clonotype. The V and J genes are TRBV7-2 and TRBJ2-4; 7 nucleotides align to TRBD1. The CDR3 contains 12 residues. Per germline, CDR1 SGHTA and CDR2 FQGNSA. The junction had 2 bases not matched to a gene; V was cut back by 5 bases and J by 7 bases. CDR3 nucleotides: TGTGCCAGCAGCCCACAGGGGAACATTCAGTACTTC. It codes for CASSPQGNIQYF.

The gene calls are TRBV3-1 and TRBJ2-7; 9 bases align to TRBD2. There are 16 residues in the CDR3. The ends lost 1 base at V and 0 bases at J; junction bases unmatched: 4. Per the germline V gene, CDR1 is LGHDT and CDR2 is YNNKEL (reference sequence). The CDR3 bases are TGTGCCAGCAGCCAAGTCACTAGCGGGTACTCCTACGAGCAGTACTTC. Its protein is CASSQVTSGYSYEQYF.

CDR3 sequence: CASSYFGTSGGLNTGELFF. CDR3 sequence (DNA): TGTGCCAGCAGTTACTTCGGGACTAGCGGGGGCCTAAACACCGGGGAGCTGTTTTTT. The chain couples TRBV6-2 or TRBV6-3 to TRBJ2-2; TRBD2 aligns across 14 bases. The germline gives CDR1 MNHEY, CDR2 SVGEGT. This CDR3 region has 19 residues. Trimming removed 1 base from V and 2 bases from J; junction bases left unmatched: 6.

This clonotype was found many times. The gene calls are TRBV9 and TRBJ2-2; the match to TRBD2 covers 12 bases. The germline V gene encodes CDR1 SGDLS and CDR2 YYNGEE. This CDR3 region has 16 residues. Germline trimming cut 3 bases from V and 6 bases from J; bases unmatched to any gene: 6. For the CDR3, the DNA is TGTGCCAGCAGCGGTGGACTAGCGGGGCCTCCCGGGGAGCTGTTTTTT. Protein sequence: CASSGGLAGPPGELFF.

The chain uses TRBV13 and TRBJ2-7; 9 bases agree with TRBD1. Germline CDR1 and CDR2: PRHDT and FYEKMQ (reference sequence). J was trimmed by 5 bases and V by 7 bases; bases with no gene match: 6. The CDR3 runs to 13 residues. The CDR3 protein is CASKDRGNDEQYF. As DNA, the CDR3 is TGTGCCAGCAAGGACAGGGGTAACGACGAGCAGTACTTC.

This clonotype was found a few times. J is TRBJ2-1 and V is TRBV10-3, with TRBD2 as a possible D gene (5 bases). V was cut by 5 bases and J by 4 bases, with 6 bases left in between. Germline assignment: CDR1 ENHRY and CDR2 SYGVKD. This CDR3 spans 12 amino acids. The CDR3 nucleotides read TGTGCCATCAGTAGCGGTTACAATGAGCAGTTCTTC. Translated, it gives CAISSGYNEQFF.

There are a few counts of this clonotype. The chain recombines TRBV5-1 with TRBJ2-7; TRBD2 agrees at 9 bases. The J segment lost 3 bases and the V segment lost 3 bases, leaving 19 bases of the junction unmatched. The CDR3 loop spans 19 amino acids. In germline, CDR1 is SGHRS, CDR2 YFSETQ. The CDR3 loop is CASSSEGRGVAGASYEQYF. In DNA, the CDR3 is TGCGCCAGCAGCTCAGAGGGACGGGGTGTAGCGGGAGCGAGCTACGAGCAGTACTTC.

The chain is built from TRBV20-1 and TRBJ1-4; maybe TRBD1 (6 bases). V lost 5 bases and J lost 3, with 13 bases in between. CDR3 length equals 14 residues. CDR1 is DFQATT and CDR2 is SNEGSKA in the germline V gene (reference sequence). The CDR3 DNA reads as TGCAGTGCTTCACCCCGGACAGCTAATGAAAAACTGTTTTTT. Amino acids: CSASPRTANEKLFF.

The chain employs TRBV28 and TRBJ1-1; D is unresolved. Trimming removed 7 bases at V and 4 bases at J, with 13 bases between. This CDR3 has 13 amino acids. Germline V gene data show CDR1 as MDHEN and CDR2 as SYDVKM. The CDR3 DNA reads as TGTGCCAGCAAAGCGGGAGTCGCCACTGAAGCTTTCTTT. Translating gives CASKAGVATEAFF.

This clonotype has a handful of counts. The chain links TRBV20-1 to TRBJ1-5; a weak D match, TRBD1 (5 bases). Looked up from germline, CDR1 is DFQATT and CDR2 is SNEGSKA (reference sequence). The V gene lost 5 bases and the J gene lost 5 bases, with 13 bases spanning the gap. The CDR3 consists of 13 residues. The CDR3 protein is CSAPRDSYQPQHF. The CDR3 bases are TGCAGTGCTCCACGGGACTCTTATCAGCCCCAGCATTTT.

The V call is TRBV27, the J call TRBJ2-7; 10 bases fit TRBD2. From germline, CDR1 is MNHEY and CDR2 SMNVEV (reference sequence). With 2 bases clipped from V and 6 bases from J, the junction kept 4 bases outside the gene matches. There are 14 residues in the CDR3. The CDR3 is CASSLLAGVIEQYF. Here the CDR3 DNA reads TGTGCCAGCAGTTTACTAGCGGGAGTTATCGAGCAGTACTTC.

The gene calls are TRBV27 and TRBJ2-1, with 9 bases aligning to TRBD2. This CDR3 comprises 15 residues. The germline CDR1 and CDR2 sequences are MNHEY and SMNVEV (reference sequence). Germline trimming cut 5 bases from V and 0 bases from J; bases unmatched to any gene: 2. CDR3: CASSTSGYSYNEQFF. The CDR3, as DNA: TGTGCCAGCAGTACTAGCGGGTACTCCTACAATGAGCAGTTCTTC.

This clonotype occurred a few times. V gene TRBV20-1 combines with J gene TRBJ1-4; TRBD1 is a possible D gene (5 bases). The CDR3 extends over 15 amino acids. V lost 4 bases and J lost 5, with 17 bases in between. The germline gives CDR1 DFQATT, CDR2 SNEGSKA (reference sequence). Here the CDR3 reads CSAIGGGRTNEKLFF. CDR3 nucleotide sequence: TGCAGTGCTATCGGAGGTGGACGGACAAATGAAAAACTGTTTTTT.

This clonotype was seen at least ten times. The V and J genes are TRBV7-3 and TRBJ2-1; the match to TRBD2 covers 8 bases. The CDR3 sequence is 13 residues long. Germline V gene data show CDR1 as SGHTA and CDR2 as FQGTGA. The ends lost 5 bases at V and 7 bases at J; junction bases unmatched: 4. The CDR3 is CASSPSGGNEQFF. The CDR3 bases are TGTGCCAGCAGCCCCTCGGGGGGGAATGAGCAGTTCTTC.

This clonotype was detected a few times. V and J are TRBV18 and TRBJ1-1; D is possibly TRBD1 (5 bases). Trimming left V 3 bases short and J 0 bases short, with 11 bases between. This CDR3 comprises 15 residues. Germline lookup yields CDR1 KGHSH and CDR2 LQKENI. The CDR3 coding sequence is TGTGCCAGCTCACCTCAGGGTGTGGTGAACACTGAAGCTTTCTTT. Protein sequence: CASSPQGVVNTEAFF.

The chain combines TRBV11-2 with TRBJ2-3; weak D call: TRBD2 (6 bases). Germline V gene lookup returns CDR1 SGHAT and CDR2 FQNNGV. Trimming removed 1 base at V and 9 bases at J, with 14 bases between. CDR3 length equals 14 residues. This CDR3 reads CASSLGTTKSTQYF. The CDR3 coding sequence is TGTGCCAGCAGCTTAGGGACTACCAAGAGCACGCAGTATTTT.